The 17 T cell receptor beta chains below come from one sample, sequenced in a study of glioma-infiltrating T cells after dendritic cell vaccination. Clones were sequenced by immunoSEQ multiplex PCR, and TCRdb holds only the in-frame ones, with some missing. Of 100,000 to 120,000 clones listed, nearly 90% are singletons. Time point described: after dendritic cell vaccination, including at tumor progression/relapse. The source material was blood, sampled after dendritic cell vaccination. All receptors come from a human donor with glioblastoma.

The genes are TRBV30 and TRBJ1-2; 9 nucleotides agree with TRBD1. J gave up 8 bases and V 4 bases, and 8 bases lay outside the gene matches. CDR1 is GTSNPN, CDR2 SVGIG, per germline (reference sequence). This CDR3 is 13 amino acids long. CDR3 DNA sequence: TGTGCCTGGACATTACAGGGGGCGCGCGGCTACACCTTC. Its translation: CAWTLQGARGYTF.

The chain links TRBV4-1 to TRBJ1-6; possible D gene TRBD1, 6 bases. The CDR3 consists of 15 residues. Germline CDR1 is MGHRA and CDR2 is YSYEKL. V was clipped by 0 bases and J by 10 bases, with 13 bases between them. CDR3 in amino acids: CASSQEGGGLSPLHF. The DNA for the CDR3 is TGCGCCAGCAGCCAAGAGGGGGGGGGCCTCTCACCCCTCCACTTT.

As concerns this clone: One end of the junction fails to match germline, which may point to a read error. This sample also contains other DNA sequences that code for the same CDR3. CDR3 sequence: CAWSVGVYNSPLHF. The CDR3 DNA is TGTGCCTGGAGTGTAGGGGTTTATAATTCCCCCCTCCACTTT. The chain uses TRBV30 and TRBJ1-6; D perhaps matches TRBD1 (5 bases). This CDR3 comprises 14 residues. Germline V CDR1 and CDR2: GTSNPN, SVGIG (reference sequence).

This sequence joins TRBV6-1 and TRBJ1-5; D not resolved. The CDR3 is 16 residues long. Germline CDR1 is MNHNS and CDR2 is SASEGT. V was clipped by 4 bases and J by 2 bases, with 15 bases between them. The chain's CDR3 is CASSGTYGPGNQPQHF. The CDR3 bases are TGTGCCAGCAGTGGAACTTATGGGCCCGGCAATCAGCCCCAGCATTTT.

The gene calls are TRBV20-1 and TRBJ2-7; possible D gene TRBD1, 5 bases. Trimming cost V 3 bases and J 6 bases, with 9 bases left between them. The V gene's germline CDR1 is DFQATT and CDR2 SNEGSKA (reference sequence). CDR3 length: 11 residues. The CDR3: CSARMQGEQYF. The CDR3 DNA follows: TGCAGTGCTAGGATGCAGGGCGAGCAGTACTTC.

This chain uses TRBV5-1 with TRBJ2-7, with 8 bases that match TRBD1. J lost 5 bases, V lost 0 bases, and 7 bases had no gene match. Germline lookup yields CDR1 SGHRS and CDR2 YFSETQ. The CDR3 is 15 amino acids. The CDR3 is CASSLAWTGKNEQYF. Written as DNA, the CDR3 is TGCGCCAGCAGCTTGGCCTGGACAGGGAAGAACGAGCAGTACTTC.

In regard to this clone: Other DNA sequences within the sample encode an identical CDR3. This sequence joins TRBV19 and TRBJ1-6; no definite D call. Germline V gives CDR1 LNHDA, CDR2 SQIVND (reference sequence). The CDR3 contains 16 residues. Trimming stripped 1 base from V and 5 bases from J, with 12 bases between. The CDR3 spells CASSIAGDADNSPLHF. The CDR3 region has the DNA TGTGCCAGTAGTATAGCGGGAGACGCCGATAATTCACCCCTCCACTTT.

This clone has a single count. The rearrangement joins TRBV19 to TRBJ2-3; possibly TRBD2 for D (5 bases). Looked up from germline, CDR1 is LNHDA and CDR2 is SQIVND (reference sequence). Trimming took off 1 base at V and 0 bases at J, with 8 bases between the two ends. The CDR3 sequence is 15 residues long. CDR3 protein: CASSIGSVSTDTQYF. The CDR3 DNA follows: TGTGCCAGTAGTATAGGTAGCGTGAGCACAGATACGCAGTATTTT. Full variable domain (remainder filled in from reference TRBV19 and TRBJ2-3): DGGITQSPKYLFRKEGQNVTLSCEQNLNHDAMYWYRQDPGQGLRLIYYSQIVNDFQKGDIAEGYSVSREKKESFPLTVTSAQKNPTAFYLCASSIGSVSTDTQYFGPGTRLTVL.

This sequence joins TRBV11-3 and TRBJ2-5; 9 bases are a match to TRBD2. Germline CDR1 is SGHNT and CDR2 is YENEEA. This CDR3 has 13 residues. V lost 5 bases and J lost 11; bases outside the gene matches: 9. This CDR3 is CASSPSGTLGQYF. CDR3 DNA sequence: TGTGCCAGCAGCCCTAGCGGGACCCTCGGGCAGTACTTC.

The CDR3 region is CASSAQLAGGTDTQYF. Here the CDR3 DNA reads TGTGCCAGCAGCGCCCAACTAGCCGGGGGCACAGATACGCAGTATTTT. The chain recombines TRBV5-4 with TRBJ2-3, with D possibly matching TRBD2 (6 bases). The V gene lost 4 bases and the J gene lost 1 base, with 16 bases spanning the gap. Germline V CDR1 and CDR2: SGHNT, YYREEE (reference sequence). The CDR3 loop spans 16 amino acids.

This clone was observed a single time. The chain is built from TRBV10-2 and TRBJ1-1; 8 bases agree with TRBD1. The CDR3 length is 15 residues. CDR1 is WSHSY and CDR2 is SAAADI in the germline V gene. Trimming removed 3 bases from V and 6 bases from J; junction bases left unmatched: 9. CDR3 sequence (DNA): TGCGCCAGCAGTGATCCTGACAGGGGATTCGCTGAAGCTTTCTTT. It specifies CASSDPDRGFAEAFF.

V and J are TRBV5-1 and TRBJ2-7; D is unresolved. CDR1 is SGHRS and CDR2 is YFSETQ in the germline V gene. The CDR3 length is 11 residues. V was cut by 2 bases and J by 3 bases, with 3 bases left in between. This chain's CDR3 is CASSFNYEQYF. In DNA form, the CDR3 reads TGCGCCAGCAGCTTCAACTACGAGCAGTACTTC.

The chain is built from TRBV4-1 and TRBJ2-7; TRBD2 aligns across 7 bases. The CDR3 extends over 17 amino acids. Germline V gene sequence: CDR1 MGHRA, CDR2 YSYEKL. After removal of 3 bases from V and 0 bases from J, the junction contained 11 bases not matched to a gene. The CDR3 DNA reads as TGCGCCAGCAGCCAGGACTACGCCGGGGGGTTCTCCTACGAGCAGTACTTC. It codes for CASSQDYAGGFSYEQYF.

V and J are TRBV30 and TRBJ2-2, with 8 nucleotides matching TRBD1. The CDR3 extends over 13 amino acids. From germline, CDR1 is GTSNPN and CDR2 SVGIG (reference sequence). V lost 5 bases and J lost 1; bases outside the gene matches: 0. The CDR3 DNA reads as TGTGCCTGGGGACAGGGGAACACCGGGGAGCTGTTTTTT. Its protein product is CAWGQGNTGELFF.

V and J are TRBV7-9 and TRBJ2-1; D might be TRBD2 (6 bases). This CDR3 has 15 amino acids. The germline gives CDR1 SEHNR, CDR2 FQNEAQ (reference sequence). The ends were cut back, 3 bases at V and 3 bases at J, with 12 bases in the middle. CDR3 sequence reads: CASSFGGTFYNEQFF. The CDR3 nucleotides are TGTGCCAGCAGCTTTGGCGGGACCTTCTACAATGAGCAGTTCTTC.

J is TRBJ1-4 and V is TRBV6-6; D possibly corresponds to TRBD1 (6 bases). Germline V gives CDR1 MNHNY, CDR2 SVGAGI (reference sequence). This CDR3 is built from 13 residues. Deletions cut 6 bases from V and 8 bases from J, with 13 bases between. The CDR3 reads CASRQQGAEKLFF. The CDR3 region has the DNA TGTGCCAGCAGACAACAGGGTGCCGAAAAACTGTTTTTT.

This clone was detected only once. As DNA, the CDR3 is TGTGCCAGCAGTGAAGGGACAGGGAACTCTGGAAACACCATATATTTT. Protein sequence: CASSEGTGNSGNTIYF. The chain links TRBV2 to TRBJ1-3, with 8 nucleotides matching TRBD1. V lost 1 base, J lost 0 bases, and 2 bases stayed unmatched. Germline lookup yields CDR1 SNHLY and CDR2 FYNNEI. The CDR3 extends over 16 amino acids.